This passage covers 10 T cell receptor beta chains from one sample sequenced in a study of blood T cell repertoires in COVID-19. The method was immunoSEQ multiplex PCR; TCRdb's version includes in-frame clones alone and lacks a portion of them. This sample has about 50,000 clones, with 80% to 90% found just once. The sample was peripheral blood. Receptors originate from an elderly woman with acute or convalescent COVID-19.

V and J are TRBV5-6 and TRBJ2-1, with 7 nucleotides matching TRBD2. With V trimmed by 7 bases and J by 6 bases, 10 bases remained unmatched. The CDR3 totals 14 residues. The germline V gene encodes CDR1 SGHDT and CDR2 YYEEEE. CDR3: CASRGRGRINEQFF. CDR3 nucleotides: TGTGCCAGCCGCGGGAGAGGACGGATCAATGAGCAGTTCTTC.

CDR3 sequence (DNA): TGTGCCATCAGTGAACATGAGACAGGGGGTGGCTACACCTTC. Translated: CAISEHETGGGYTF. The chain is built from TRBV10-3 and TRBJ1-2, with 9 bases matching TRBD1. The CDR3 length is 14 residues. Trimming at V came to 3 bases and at J to 7 bases, leaving 6 bases not matched to a gene. Germline CDR1 reads ENHRY; CDR2 reads SYGVKD.

The chain couples TRBV3-1 (or the pseudogene TRBV3-2) to TRBJ1-6, with a tentative D call TRBD1 (6 bases). The CDR3 totals 19 residues. CDR1 LGHDT and CDR2 YNNKEL come from the germline V gene (reference sequence). The V and J ends lost 1 base and 6 bases respectively, with 22 bases between them. CDR3 DNA sequence: TGTGCCAGCAGCCAAGGTTGGGGGGGGGCACAAGGAGCTAATTCACCCCTCCACTTT. This translates into CASSQGWGGAQGANSPLHF.

The V gene is TRBV6-5, the J gene TRBJ1-1; D ambiguous. V lost 7 bases, J lost 3 bases, and 9 bases lay in between. Germline CDR1 MNHEY, CDR2 SVGAGI. This CDR3 is built from 12 residues. In nucleotides, the CDR3 is TGTGCCAGCAAACGGGGTGACACTGAAGCTTTCTTT. Protein sequence: CASKRGDTEAFF.

The J gene is TRBJ2-5, the V gene TRBV27; tentatively, D is TRBD1 (5 bases). Trimming cost V 1 base and J 5 bases, with 11 bases left between them. CDR3 length: 14 residues. Germline V gene lookup returns CDR1 MNHEY and CDR2 SMNVEV (reference sequence). The CDR3 loop reads CASSLWAGRETQYF. The CDR3 nucleotides are TGTGCCAGCAGTTTATGGGCAGGGCGCGAGACCCAGTACTTC.

This CDR3 reads CASSESGGRNQPQHF. Here the CDR3 DNA reads TGTGCCAGCAGTGAATCAGGGGGCCGGAATCAGCCCCAGCATTTT. V is TRBV25-1 and J is TRBJ1-5, with 8 positions matching TRBD1. Per the germline V gene, CDR1 is MGHDK and CDR2 is SYGVNS. J gave up 4 bases and V 1 base, and 3 bases lay outside the gene matches. This CDR3 spans 15 amino acids.

The J gene is TRBJ2-1, the V gene TRBV5-1; the match to TRBD2 covers 7 bases. This CDR3 comprises 14 residues. Germline V gene data show CDR1 as SGHRS and CDR2 as YFSETQ. V lost 4 bases, J lost 3 bases, and 4 bases stayed unmatched. CDR3 residues: CASSPGTIYNEQFF. The CDR3 coding sequence is TGCGCCAGCAGCCCTGGGACTATCTACAATGAGCAGTTCTTC.

This chain joins TRBV7-6 and TRBJ2-2; D unresolved. This CDR3 is 15 amino acids long. Trimming shortened V by 0 bases and J by 1 base, and 6 bases separated the two germline ends. Per the germline V gene, CDR1 is SGHVS and CDR2 is FNYEAQ. The CDR3 sequence is CASSLATGNTGELFF. The CDR3 DNA sequence: TGTGCCAGCAGCTTAGCAACGGGGAACACCGGGGAGCTGTTTTTT.

The chain combines TRBV29-1 with TRBJ1-5, with 8 bases identical to TRBD1. The CDR3 contains 13 residues. Losses at the gene ends were 7 bases for V and 7 bases for J; bases not matched to a gene: 9. Looked up from germline, CDR1 is SQVTM and CDR2 is ANQGSEA. The CDR3 region has the DNA TGCAGCGGGGCAGGACAGGGAGGACAGCCCCAGCATTTT. This codes for CSGAGQGGQPQHF.

The rearrangement joins TRBV2 to TRBJ1-5, with 7 bases that match TRBD1. CDR1 SNHLY and CDR2 FYNNEI come from the germline V gene. V lost 8 bases, J lost 2 bases, and 9 bases stayed unmatched. This CDR3 has 15 residues. The CDR3 DNA sequence: TGTGCCAGCGACGGACAAGGGGGCGGCAATCAGCCCCAGCATTTT. Encoded protein: CASDGQGGGNQPQHF.